This T cell receptor (beta chain) is from a study of shared clonotypes between healthy human individuals. With respect to this clone: The sample contains more than one DNA sequence encoding this CDR3.

Naive CD8 populations comprised CD45RO-negative cells positively selected for CCR7, excluding terminally differentiated effector memory CD45RA+ cells. Original data processing: Quality scores were absent from the junction-only immunoSEQ sequences, so filtering differed. Profiled with immunoSEQ multiplex PCR; TCRdb holds only in-frame clones, not every one. V, J and clone size were drawn from that table, and D and trimming were deduced from the DNA. This sample has around 2.1 million clones, with about 93% found just once. The CDR3 sequence is 17 residues long. Between the trimmed V and J ends, which lost 0 bases and 1 base, there was a span of 16 bases. In germline, CDR1 is LGHNA, CDR2 YNFKEQ.

Material: naive CD8+ T cells from PBMCs. The source is a young man in good health. Some clones in this sample may be carry-over from other donors' samples. The chain joins TRBV4-2 to TRBJ2-7, with TRBD2 as a possible D gene (5 bases). This CDR3 reads CASSQEGEGPRSYEQYF. CDR3 DNA: TGTGCCAGCAGCCAAGAAGGTGAGGGCCCCAGGTCCTACGAGCAGTACTTC.